These T cell receptor beta chains were read from a single sample in a study of cytomegalovirus exposure and HLA in healthy donors. TCRdb keeps only in-frame clones here, not all; method: immunoSEQ multiplex PCR. The sample comprises roughly 96,000 clones, under 85% of which are singletons, and about 14% rests with the top ten. The sequenced sample was PBMCs. The receptors come from a woman between 65 and 79 years old in good health and CMV-seropositive. The CDR3 runs from the conserved cysteine through the conserved F or W. Fields, in order: V gene, clone size, D gene, J gene, CDR3 DNA, CDR3 protein. A D gene is named only where the DNA matches it firmly. Not every row has a clone size; where given, it reads once, few, many or a size class.

TRBV10-3,-,-,TRBJ2-7,TGTGCCATCAGTGAGAGTACAGGCGGGACCTACGAGCAGTACTTC,CAISESTGGTYEQYF
TRBV5-1,-,-,TRBJ2-1,TGCGCCAGCAGGACAGCCCTCCCGGAAAGTGAGCAGTTCTTC,CASRTALPESEQFF
TRBV27,-,TRBD1,TRBJ1-2,TGTGCCAGCAGTTCACAGGGGAGCTATGGCTACACCTTC,CASSSQGSYGYTF
TRBV7-9,-,-,TRBJ1-3,TGTGCCAGCAGCTTAGGGCCCTCTGGAAACACCATATATTTT,CASSLGPSGNTIYF
TRBV7-9,-,TRBD2,TRBJ2-1,TGTGCCAGCAGCTTAGATCTCGACGGGGGGACCTACAATGAGCAGTTCTTC,CASSLDLDGGTYNEQFF
TRBV6-6,-,-,TRBJ1-2,TGTGCCAGCAGTTACTCGTCAGGACAAGGGTATGGCTACACCTTC,CASSYSSGQGYGYTF
TRBV28,-,TRBD1,TRBJ2-7,TGTGCCAGCAGACGCGACAGGGGATCGAACGAGCAGTACTTC,CASRRDRGSNEQYF
TRBV9,few,TRBD1,TRBJ1-3,TGTGCCAGCAGCGCCAGCACAGGGGCCACTGGAAACACCATATATTTT,CASSASTGATGNTIYF
TRBV18,-,-,TRBJ1-4,TGTGCCAGCTCACAAGCGGGAATTACTAATGAAAAACTGTTTTTT,CASSQAGITNEKLFF
TRBV5-6,-,-,TRBJ1-1,TGTGCCAGCAGCTGGCAGGGGGAAGCTTTCTTT,CASSWQGEAFF
TRBV6-5,-,TRBD2,TRBJ2-1,TGTGCCAGCAGGACCCTCGAACTAGCGGGAGGAAACCCGTTCTTC,CASRTLELAGGNPFF
TRBV4-2,-,TRBD1,TRBJ1-5,TGTGCCAGCAGCCAAGTCAACAGGGGTAGCAATCAGCCCCAGCATTTT,CASSQVNRGSNQPQHF
TRBV5-4,few,TRBD1,TRBJ2-7,TGTGCCAGCAGCGCCGGGACAGGGGTTTACGAGCAGTACTTC,CASSAGTGVYEQYF
TRBV6-1,once,TRBD1,TRBJ2-7,TGTGCCAGCAGGAAGGCGGACAGGGGTGGGGAGCAGTACTTC,CASRKADRGGEQYF